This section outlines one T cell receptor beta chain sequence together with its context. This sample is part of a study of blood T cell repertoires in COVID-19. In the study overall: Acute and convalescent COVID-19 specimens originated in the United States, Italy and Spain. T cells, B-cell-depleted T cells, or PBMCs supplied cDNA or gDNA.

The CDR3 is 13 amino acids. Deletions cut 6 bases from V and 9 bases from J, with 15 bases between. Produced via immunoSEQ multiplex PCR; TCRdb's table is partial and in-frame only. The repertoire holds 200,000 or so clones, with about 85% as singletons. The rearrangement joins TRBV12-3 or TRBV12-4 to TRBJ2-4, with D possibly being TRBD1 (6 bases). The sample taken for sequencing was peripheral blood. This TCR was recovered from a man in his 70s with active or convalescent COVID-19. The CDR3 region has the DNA TGTGCCAGCAGCGTTCGGGAAGGGGGCATTCAGTACTTC. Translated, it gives CASSVREGGIQYF.